This T cell receptor (beta chain) was sequenced for a study of blood T cells in healthy people across ages. Next came a second PCR, run for about 6 to 12 cycles, which used a sample-barcoded 5' primer along with a J-beta primer mix. The authors tagged each cDNA molecule using a template-switch adaptor with 12 random nucleotides. TCRdb analysed the 5' RACE reads with MiXCR anew, one entry per CDR3 protein. Among hundreds of thousands of distinct CDR3 sequences listed, around 49% were seen once. Material for sequencing was blood. The TCR was taken from a woman in her fifties or sixties in good health.

This CDR3 reads CASSPLLAGVVETQYF. The CDR3 DNA reads as TGTGCCAGCTCACCACTACTAGCGGGAGTCGTAGAGACCCAGTACTTC. The chain combines TRBV18 with TRBJ2-5; 11 bases match TRBD2. Trimming at V came to 1 base and at J to 4 bases, leaving 5 bases not matched to a gene. CDR3 length: 16 amino acids. CDR1 is KGHSH, CDR2 LQKENI, per germline.